This TCR beta chain was identified during a study of blood T cell repertoires in COVID-19 (dated by TCRdb to about 2020). Regarding the complete study: The collaborator samples originated in the United States, Italy and Spain and spanned the acute and convalescent phases of COVID-19. The material from the prospective study consisted of cDNA or gDNA derived from T cells, B-cell-depleted T cells, or PBMCs. The dataset comprised deeply sampled blood TCRbeta repertoires from subjects exposed to, actively infected with, or recovered from COVID-19. A freely available public database, intended as a resource for researchers studying the immune response to SARS-CoV-2, is where the repertoires were released. Samples came from the ongoing ImmuneRACE study (first 160 participants) plus 1,254 subjects from 6 global collaborators. Nearly every sample came with metadata listing a de-identified subject ID, COVID-19 status, age in years and sex. Where HLA class I and class II types were available, the types were taken from metadata supplied by the sample provider, not from assay-based typing. What the authors observed across the whole study: Clinical and demographic metadata were provided uncurated, with the amount varying by source and participant.

The immunoSEQ Assay, a bias-controlled multiplex PCR, was used to amplify TCRbeta CDR3 regions from genomic DNA. In the source study's methods: The number of nucleated cells in each sample was estimated from the amplification of reference gene primers within the assay. To quantify the absolute abundance of each unique TCRbeta CDR3 rearrangement, sequence reads were collapsed and filtered. For each sample, productive Simpson clonality was calculated as the square root of Simpson's diversity index across productive rearrangements. The table was pulled from immuneACCESS by TCRdb, which kept in-frame rearrangements only. Such tables lose some clones; where checked, under half of the loss comes from unresolved V genes, and the rest has no known cause. V, J and clone size derive from that table, while D and trimming were established from the DNA sequence. The sample records roughly 160,000 clones, 86% of which are singletons. The top ten clones comprise roughly 0.95% of the sample.

As encoded in the germline V gene, CDR1 is SGHRS while CDR2 is YFSETQ. The CDR3 spans 12 residues, from the cysteine through the phenylalanine. This entry keeps only the CDR3 DNA: 36 bases, framed from base 1. V is cut by 2 bases and J by 5 bases, and the space between the germline ends is 6 bases. Comment on this clone: No antigen is known for it. No base qualities exist here, and no much larger clone lies one base off it.

Whole blood was collected in K2EDTA tubes by collaborating institutions according to the institutions' own protocols. For TCRbeta analysis, collaborators shipped samples as frozen whole blood, isolated PBMCs, or DNA extracted from either of those sample types. This clonotype was obtained from a man in his late teens or twenties with acute or convalescent COVID-19. This chain is built from TRBV5-1 and TRBJ2-3; the D gene is perhaps TRBD2, from 5 matching bases. The sample was peripheral blood. The DNA is as follows: TGCGCCAGCAGCTTACTAGAAGATACGCAGTATTTT. This encodes CASSLLEDTQYF.